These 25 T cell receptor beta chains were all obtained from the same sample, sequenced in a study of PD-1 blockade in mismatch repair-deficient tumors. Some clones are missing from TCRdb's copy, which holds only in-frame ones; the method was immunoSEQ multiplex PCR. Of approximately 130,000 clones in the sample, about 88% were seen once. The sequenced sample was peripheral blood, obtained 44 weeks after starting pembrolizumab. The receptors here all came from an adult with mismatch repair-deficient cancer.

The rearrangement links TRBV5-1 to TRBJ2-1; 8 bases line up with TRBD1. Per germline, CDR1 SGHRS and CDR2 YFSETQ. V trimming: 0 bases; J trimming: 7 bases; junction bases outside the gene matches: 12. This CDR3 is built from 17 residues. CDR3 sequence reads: CASSLAIQGDVRNEQFF. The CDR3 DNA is TGCGCCAGCAGCTTGGCGATACAGGGGGACGTGCGGAATGAGCAGTTCTTC. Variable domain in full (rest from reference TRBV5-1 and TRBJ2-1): KAGVTQTPRYLIKTRGQQVTLSCSPISGHRSVSWYQQTPGQGLQFLFEYFSETQRNKGNFPGRFSGRQFSNSRSEMNVSTLELGDSALYLCASSLAIQGDVRNEQFFGPGTRLTVL.

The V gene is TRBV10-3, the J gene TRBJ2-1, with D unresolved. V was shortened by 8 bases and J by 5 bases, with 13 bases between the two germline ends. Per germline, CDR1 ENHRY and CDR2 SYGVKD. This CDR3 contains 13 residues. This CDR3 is CAIGISGDNEQFF. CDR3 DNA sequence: TGTGCCATCGGGATATCGGGCGACAATGAGCAGTTCTTC.

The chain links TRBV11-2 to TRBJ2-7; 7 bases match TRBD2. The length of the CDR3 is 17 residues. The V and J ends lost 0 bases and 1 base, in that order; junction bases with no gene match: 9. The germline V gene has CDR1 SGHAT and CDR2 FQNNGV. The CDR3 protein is CASSLDSASGPSYEQYF. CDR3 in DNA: TGTGCCAGCAGCTTAGATAGCGCTAGCGGACCTTCCTACGAGCAGTACTTC. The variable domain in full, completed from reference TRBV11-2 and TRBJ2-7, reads EAGVAQSPRYKIIEKRQSVAFWCNPISGHATLYWYQQILGQGPKLLIQFQNNGVVDDSQLPKDRFSAERLKGVDSTLKIQPAKLEDSAVYLCASSLDSASGPSYEQYFGPGTRLTVT.

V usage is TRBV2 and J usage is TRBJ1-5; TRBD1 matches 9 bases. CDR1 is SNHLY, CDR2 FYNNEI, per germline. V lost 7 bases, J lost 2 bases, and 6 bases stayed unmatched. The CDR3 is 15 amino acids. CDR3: CASTWDRDGNQPQHF. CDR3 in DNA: TGTGCCAGCACGTGGGACAGGGACGGCAATCAGCCCCAGCATTTT.

This CDR3 is CAWSVGSVSTDTQYF. The CDR3 DNA follows: TGTGCCTGGAGTGTAGGTAGCGTGAGCACAGATACGCAGTATTTT. This chain connects TRBV30 to TRBJ2-3; D is perhaps TRBD2 (5 bases). The CDR3 contains 15 residues. Between the trimmed V and J ends, which lost 0 bases and 0 bases, there was a span of 10 bases. Per the germline V gene, CDR1 is GTSNPN and CDR2 is SVGIG (reference sequence).

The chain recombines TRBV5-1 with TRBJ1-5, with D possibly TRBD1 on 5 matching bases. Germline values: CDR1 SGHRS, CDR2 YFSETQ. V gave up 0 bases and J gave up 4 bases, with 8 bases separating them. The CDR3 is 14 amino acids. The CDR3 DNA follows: TGCGCCAGCAGCTTGGGGGGGGAGAATCAGCCCCAGCATTTT. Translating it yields CASSLGGENQPQHF.

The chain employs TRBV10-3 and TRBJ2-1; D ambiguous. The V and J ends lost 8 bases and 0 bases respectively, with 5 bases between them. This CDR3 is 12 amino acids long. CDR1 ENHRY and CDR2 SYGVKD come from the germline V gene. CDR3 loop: CAIRSSYNEQFF. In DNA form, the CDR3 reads TGTGCCATCCGTAGCTCCTACAATGAGCAGTTCTTC.

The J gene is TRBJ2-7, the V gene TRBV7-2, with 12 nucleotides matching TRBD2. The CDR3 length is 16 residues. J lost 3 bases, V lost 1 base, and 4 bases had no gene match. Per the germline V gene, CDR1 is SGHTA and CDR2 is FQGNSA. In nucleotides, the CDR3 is TGTGCCAGCAGCTTAGGACTAGCGGGAGAATACTACGAGCAGTACTTC. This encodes CASSLGLAGEYYEQYF.

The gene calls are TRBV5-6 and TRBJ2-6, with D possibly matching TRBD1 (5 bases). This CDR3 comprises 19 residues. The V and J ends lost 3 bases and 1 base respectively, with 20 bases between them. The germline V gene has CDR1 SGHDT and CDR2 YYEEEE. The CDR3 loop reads CASSSRQGWIRSGANVLTF. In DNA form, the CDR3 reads TGTGCCAGCAGCTCAAGGCAGGGTTGGATCCGTTCTGGGGCCAACGTCCTGACTTTC.

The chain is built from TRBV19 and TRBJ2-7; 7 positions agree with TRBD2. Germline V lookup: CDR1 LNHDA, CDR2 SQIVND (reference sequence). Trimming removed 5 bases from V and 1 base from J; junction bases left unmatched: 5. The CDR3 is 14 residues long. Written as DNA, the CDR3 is TGTGCCAGTAGTCCTAGCGGAGGGTCCTACGAGCAGTACTTC. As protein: CASSPSGGSYEQYF.

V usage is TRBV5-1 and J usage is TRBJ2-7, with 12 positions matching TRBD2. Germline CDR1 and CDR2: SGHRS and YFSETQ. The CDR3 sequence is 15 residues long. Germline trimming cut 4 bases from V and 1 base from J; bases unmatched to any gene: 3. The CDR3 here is CASSIGLAGSYEQYF. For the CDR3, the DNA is TGCGCCAGCAGCATTGGACTAGCGGGGTCCTACGAGCAGTACTTC.

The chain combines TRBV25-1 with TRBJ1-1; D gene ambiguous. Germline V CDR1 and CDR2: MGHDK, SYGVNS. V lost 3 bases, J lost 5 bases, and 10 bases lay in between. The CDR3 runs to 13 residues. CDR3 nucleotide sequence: TGTGCCAGCAGTGACCGCTACAAAACTGAAGCTTTCTTT. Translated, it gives CASSDRYKTEAFF.

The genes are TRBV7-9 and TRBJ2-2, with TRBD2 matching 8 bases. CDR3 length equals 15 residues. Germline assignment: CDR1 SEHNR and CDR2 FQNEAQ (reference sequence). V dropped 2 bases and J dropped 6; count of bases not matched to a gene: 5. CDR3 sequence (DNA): TGTGCCAGCAGCTTACTGGCCGGGGGGGCCGGGGAGCTGTTTTTT. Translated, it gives CASSLLAGGAGELFF.

CDR3 coding DNA: TGTGCCAGCAGCTCAACGGGGTTTGGCTACACCTTC. The encoded protein is CASSSTGFGYTF. The chain uses TRBV11-2 and TRBJ1-2; D gene uncertain. The V gene's germline CDR1 is SGHAT and CDR2 FQNNGV. CDR3 length: 12 amino acids. Between the trimmed V and J ends, which lost 4 bases and 7 bases, there was a span of 10 bases.

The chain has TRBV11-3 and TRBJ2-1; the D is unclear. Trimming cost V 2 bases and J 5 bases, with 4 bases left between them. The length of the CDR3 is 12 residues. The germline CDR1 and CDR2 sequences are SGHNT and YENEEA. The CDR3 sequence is CASSLYHNEQFF. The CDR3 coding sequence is TGTGCCAGCAGCTTATATCACAATGAGCAGTTCTTC.

CDR3 nucleotides: TGTGCCAGCAGCGTAGGGGAGACAGGGAGAATGAGGCTATATGGCTACACCTTC. Protein: CASSVGETGRMRLYGYTF. The rearrangement uses TRBV9 and TRBJ1-2, with 7 bases fitting TRBD1. CDR3 length: 18 residues. In germline, CDR1 is SGDLS, CDR2 YYNGEE. V lost 0 bases, J lost 5 bases, and 16 bases stayed unmatched.

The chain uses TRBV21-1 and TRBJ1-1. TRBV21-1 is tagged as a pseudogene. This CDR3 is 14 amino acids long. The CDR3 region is CASSKEGGGTEAFF. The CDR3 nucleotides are TGTGCCAGCAGCAAAGAAGGGGGAGGCACTGAAGCTTTCTTT.

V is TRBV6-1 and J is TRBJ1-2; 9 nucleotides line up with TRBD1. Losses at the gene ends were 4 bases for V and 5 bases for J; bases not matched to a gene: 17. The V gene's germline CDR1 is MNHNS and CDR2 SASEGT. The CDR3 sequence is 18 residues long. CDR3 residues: CASSVSPGTGTELYGYTF. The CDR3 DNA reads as TGTGCCAGCAGTGTTTCCCCCGGGACAGGGACGGAGCTTTATGGCTACACCTTC.

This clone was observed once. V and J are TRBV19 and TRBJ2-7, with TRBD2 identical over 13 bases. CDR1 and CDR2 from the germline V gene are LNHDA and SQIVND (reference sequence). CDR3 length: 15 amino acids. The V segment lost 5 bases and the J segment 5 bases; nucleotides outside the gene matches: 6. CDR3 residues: CASSVGLAGDHEQYF. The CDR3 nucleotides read TGTGCCAGTAGTGTCGGACTAGCGGGAGACCACGAGCAGTACTTC.

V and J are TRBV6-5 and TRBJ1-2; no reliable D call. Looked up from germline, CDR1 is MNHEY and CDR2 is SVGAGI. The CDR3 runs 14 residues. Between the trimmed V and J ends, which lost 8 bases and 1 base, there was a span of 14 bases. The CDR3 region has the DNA TGTGCCAGCTGGGAGAGCCTCCTTAACTATGGCTACACCTTC. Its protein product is CASWESLLNYGYTF.

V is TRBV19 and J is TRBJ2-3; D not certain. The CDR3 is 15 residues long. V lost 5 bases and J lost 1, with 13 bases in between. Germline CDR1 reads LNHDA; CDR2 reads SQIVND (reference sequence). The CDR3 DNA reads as TGTGCCAGTAGTTCCTGGAGATCCGGCACAGATACGCAGTATTTT. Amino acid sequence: CASSSWRSGTDTQYF.

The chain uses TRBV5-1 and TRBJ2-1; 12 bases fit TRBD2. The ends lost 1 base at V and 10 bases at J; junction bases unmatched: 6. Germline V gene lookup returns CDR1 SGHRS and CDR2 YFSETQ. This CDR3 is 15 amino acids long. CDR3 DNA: TGCGCCAGCAGCTTGACTAGCGGGGGGATTGGGGAGCAGTTCTTC. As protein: CASSLTSGGIGEQFF.

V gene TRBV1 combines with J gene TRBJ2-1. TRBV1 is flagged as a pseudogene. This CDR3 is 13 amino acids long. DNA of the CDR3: TGCACCAGCAGCCGTACCACCCACAATGAGCAGTTCTTC. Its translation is CTSSRTTHNEQFF.

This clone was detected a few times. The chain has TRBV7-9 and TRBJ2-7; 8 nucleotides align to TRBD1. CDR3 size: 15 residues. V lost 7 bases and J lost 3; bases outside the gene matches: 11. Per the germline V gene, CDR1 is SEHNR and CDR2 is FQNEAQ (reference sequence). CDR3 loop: CASIPTGEPYYEQYF. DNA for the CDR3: TGTGCCAGCATTCCGACAGGGGAACCCTACTACGAGCAGTACTTC.

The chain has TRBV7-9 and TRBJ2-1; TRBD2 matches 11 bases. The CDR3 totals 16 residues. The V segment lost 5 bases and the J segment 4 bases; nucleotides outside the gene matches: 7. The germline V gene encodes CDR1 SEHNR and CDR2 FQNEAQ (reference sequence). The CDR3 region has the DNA TGTGCCAGCAGCACCCGACTAGCGGGGTGGTACAATGAGCAGTTCTTC. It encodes CASSTRLAGWYNEQFF.